This TCR beta chain was captured by sequencing in a study of blood T cell repertoires in COVID-19. For the study at large: Sample material is recorded as cDNA or gDNA derived from T cells, B-cell-depleted T cells, or PBMCs.

As handled by the study authors: Estimation of nucleated cell counts was performed using reference gene primer amplification. Assay used: immunoSEQ multiplex PCR; TCRdb lists only in-frame clones, some missing. The V and J calls and clone size come from that table; D and trimming were worked out from the DNA. Of some 28,000 clones listed, roughly 87% are singletons. The TCR originated in a human donor in a cohort sampled during active COVID-19. Input material: peripheral blood.

The CDR3 reads CASSPRDRGETQYF. The CDR3 coding sequence is TGTGCCAGCAGTCCTCGGGACAGGGGTGAGACCCAGTACTTC. The chain links TRBV27 to TRBJ2-5; 10 nucleotides line up with TRBD1. Trimming cost V 5 bases and J 5 bases; bases outside gene matches: 5. CDR3 length: 14 residues. From germline, CDR1 is MNHEY and CDR2 SMNVEV (reference sequence).